What follows are 15 T cell receptor beta chains derived from one specimen sequenced in a study of T-cell memory formation after mild COVID-19. TCRdb re-called the 5' RACE reads through MiXCR, storing one row per CDR3 protein. The data show 350,000 or so distinct CDR3 sequences, with approximately 13% seen just once and over 20% held by the top ten. The sequencing input was PBMCs or a T cell subset sorted from them (not recorded which). These receptors all stem from a young man who had mild COVID-19 (a few samples of this study predate the infection). Cell type and time point are not known.

In this sample, this clonotype turned up many times. The J gene is TRBJ1-1, the V gene TRBV20-1, with 7 bases lining up with TRBD1. With V trimmed by 1 base and J by 6 bases, 8 bases remained unmatched. CDR3 length: 14 residues. CDR1 is DFQATT and CDR2 is SNEGSKA in the germline V gene (reference sequence). The CDR3 protein is CSARVPGQSPEAFF. CDR3 sequence (DNA): TGCAGTGCTAGAGTACCGGGACAGTCCCCTGAAGCTTTCTTT.

There are a few counts of this clonotype. The V call is TRBV5-6, the J call TRBJ1-1; D is undetermined. V lost 4 bases and J 9 bases, leaving 16 bases between the germline ends. This CDR3 is 13 amino acids long. In germline, CDR1 is SGHDT, CDR2 YYEEEE. CDR3 residues: CASSLPPAAKAFF. CDR3 nucleotides: TGTGCCAGCAGCCTCCCCCCCGCAGCCAAAGCTTTCTTT.

V gene TRBV7-2 combines with J gene TRBJ2-2; 8 bases map to TRBD1. Germline loops: CDR1 SGHTA, CDR2 FQGNSA. This CDR3 has 14 amino acids. The trim removed 3 bases at V and 8 bases at J, leaving 5 bases unmatched. Written as DNA, the CDR3 is TGTGCCAGCAGCTTGGACAGGGTGATGGGGGAGCTGTTTTTT. This codes for CASSLDRVMGELFF.

A few counts support this clonotype. The V call is TRBV4-2, the J call TRBJ2-1, with D unresolved. V lost 1 base and J 5 bases, leaving 6 bases between the germline ends. From germline, CDR1 is LGHNA and CDR2 YNFKEQ. This CDR3 comprises 13 residues. This CDR3 is CASSQVLDNEQFF. CDR3 sequence (DNA): TGTGCCAGCAGCCAAGTCCTGGACAATGAGCAGTTCTTC.

This chain links TRBV2 with TRBJ2-5; D assignment may be TRBD1 or TRBD2 (5 bases each). Trimming removed 9 bases at V and 7 bases at J, with 12 bases between. The CDR3 sequence is 11 residues long. Germline-derived CDR1 and CDR2 are SNHLY and FYNNEI. The CDR3 loop reads CASGGDATQYF. The CDR3 bases are TGTGCCAGTGGGGGAGACGCGACCCAGTACTTC.

This chain links TRBV19 with TRBJ1-1, with no clear D. Germline CDR1 LNHDA, CDR2 SQIVND (reference sequence). V lost 9 bases and J lost 1, with 6 bases in between. This CDR3 region has 11 residues. Written as DNA, the CDR3 is TGTGCCAGCGGGCAGAACACTGAAGCTTTCTTT. Residues: CASGQNTEAFF.

This clonotype occurred a few times. The rearrangement links TRBV6-5 to TRBJ1-1; the D is unclear. Germline-derived CDR1 and CDR2 are MNHEY and SVGAGI. V was trimmed by 2 bases and J by 3 bases, leaving 13 bases between them. The CDR3 sequence is 15 residues long. The CDR3 DNA follows: TGTGCCAGCAGTTACCGCTCACGCTTGGACACTGAAGCTTTCTTT. Residues: CASSYRSRLDTEAFF.

There are a few counts of this clonotype. The V call is TRBV6-1, the J call TRBJ1-5; 9 bases align to TRBD1. Germline V gives CDR1 MNHNS, CDR2 SASEGT. V was clipped by 1 base and J by 6 bases; unmatched bases: 4. This CDR3 region has 15 residues. The CDR3: CASSEGTGAGQPQHF. The CDR3 bases are TGTGCCAGCAGTGAAGGGACAGGGGCGGGTCAGCCCCAGCATTTT.

This clonotype was seen a handful of times. The V call is TRBV7-6, the J call TRBJ2-2; no definite D call. The germline V gene encodes CDR1 SGHVS and CDR2 FNYEAQ. Between the trimmed V and J ends, which lost 7 bases and 2 bases, there was a span of 8 bases. The CDR3 runs to 13 residues. The CDR3 region is CASTLINTGELFF. The CDR3 DNA sequence: TGTGCCAGCACCCTCATTAACACCGGGGAGCTGTTTTTT.

This chain uses TRBV4-1 with TRBJ2-1, with 8 bases aligning to TRBD2. The V gene's germline CDR1 is MGHRA and CDR2 YSYEKL. This CDR3 contains 14 residues. The ends lost 7 bases at V and 4 bases at J; junction bases unmatched: 6. CDR3 region: CASNRGGLYNEQFF. DNA for the CDR3: TGCGCCAGCAATCGGGGGGGCCTTTACAATGAGCAGTTCTTC.

The sample holds a few counts of this clonotype. V and J are TRBV7-9 and TRBJ1-2, with D hard to call. The CDR3 has 14 amino acids. The germline CDR1 and CDR2 sequences are SEHNR and FQNEAQ (reference sequence). Trimming left V 5 bases short and J 7 bases short, with 17 bases between. This CDR3 reads CASSPGLRVAGYTF. The CDR3 DNA reads TGTGCCAGCAGCCCAGGCCTACGGGTAGCTGGCTACACCTTC. The full variable domain, rest sourced from reference TRBV7-9 and TRBJ1-2, is DTGVSQNPRHKITKRGQNVTFRCDPISEHNRLYWYRQTLGQGPEFLTYFQNEAQLEKSRLLSDRFSAERPKGSFSTLEIQRTEQGDSAMYLCASSPGLRVAGYTFGSGTRLTVV.

This clonotype was seen only a few times. The rearrangement uses TRBV29-1 and TRBJ2-5; no definite D call. V lost 0 bases to trimming and J lost 4 bases, with 21 bases between them. Germline CDR1 and CDR2: SQVTM and ANQGSEA. The CDR3 loop spans 17 amino acids. DNA of the CDR3: TGCAGCGTTGAAGATCCTTGGGCACCCGTTTCGACAGAGACCCAGTACTTC. This codes for CSVEDPWAPVSTETQYF.

The rearrangement links TRBV12-3 or TRBV12-4 to TRBJ1-6; TRBD1 is a possible D gene (6 bases). V was pared by 6 bases and J by 10 bases, with 19 bases between. CDR3 size: 15 residues. The CDR3 region has the DNA TGTGCCAGCAGCTACTACACGGGACACGCCTCACCCCTCCACTTT. It specifies CASSYYTGHASPLHF.

This clonotype was found many times. As DNA, the CDR3 is TGTGCCAGCAGTGAAGGCCCCCTTTCCGAGCAGTACGTC. It is translated as CASSEGPLSEQYV. This chain uses TRBV7-2 with TRBJ2-7; D gene uncertain. Trimming shortened V by 6 bases and J by 6 bases, and 15 bases separated the two germline ends. The V gene's germline CDR1 is SGHTA and CDR2 FQGNSA. CDR3 length: 13 amino acids.

The CDR3 is CASRKTGTTSEQYF. In nucleotides, the CDR3 is TGCGCCAGCAGAAAGACGGGGACTACCTCCGAGCAGTACTTC. The V and J genes are TRBV10-2 and TRBJ2-7; TRBD2 matches at 7 bases. Germline-derived CDR1 and CDR2 are WSHSY and SAAADI. V shed 6 bases and J 6 bases; nucleotides not matched to a gene: 11. The CDR3 spans 14 residues.